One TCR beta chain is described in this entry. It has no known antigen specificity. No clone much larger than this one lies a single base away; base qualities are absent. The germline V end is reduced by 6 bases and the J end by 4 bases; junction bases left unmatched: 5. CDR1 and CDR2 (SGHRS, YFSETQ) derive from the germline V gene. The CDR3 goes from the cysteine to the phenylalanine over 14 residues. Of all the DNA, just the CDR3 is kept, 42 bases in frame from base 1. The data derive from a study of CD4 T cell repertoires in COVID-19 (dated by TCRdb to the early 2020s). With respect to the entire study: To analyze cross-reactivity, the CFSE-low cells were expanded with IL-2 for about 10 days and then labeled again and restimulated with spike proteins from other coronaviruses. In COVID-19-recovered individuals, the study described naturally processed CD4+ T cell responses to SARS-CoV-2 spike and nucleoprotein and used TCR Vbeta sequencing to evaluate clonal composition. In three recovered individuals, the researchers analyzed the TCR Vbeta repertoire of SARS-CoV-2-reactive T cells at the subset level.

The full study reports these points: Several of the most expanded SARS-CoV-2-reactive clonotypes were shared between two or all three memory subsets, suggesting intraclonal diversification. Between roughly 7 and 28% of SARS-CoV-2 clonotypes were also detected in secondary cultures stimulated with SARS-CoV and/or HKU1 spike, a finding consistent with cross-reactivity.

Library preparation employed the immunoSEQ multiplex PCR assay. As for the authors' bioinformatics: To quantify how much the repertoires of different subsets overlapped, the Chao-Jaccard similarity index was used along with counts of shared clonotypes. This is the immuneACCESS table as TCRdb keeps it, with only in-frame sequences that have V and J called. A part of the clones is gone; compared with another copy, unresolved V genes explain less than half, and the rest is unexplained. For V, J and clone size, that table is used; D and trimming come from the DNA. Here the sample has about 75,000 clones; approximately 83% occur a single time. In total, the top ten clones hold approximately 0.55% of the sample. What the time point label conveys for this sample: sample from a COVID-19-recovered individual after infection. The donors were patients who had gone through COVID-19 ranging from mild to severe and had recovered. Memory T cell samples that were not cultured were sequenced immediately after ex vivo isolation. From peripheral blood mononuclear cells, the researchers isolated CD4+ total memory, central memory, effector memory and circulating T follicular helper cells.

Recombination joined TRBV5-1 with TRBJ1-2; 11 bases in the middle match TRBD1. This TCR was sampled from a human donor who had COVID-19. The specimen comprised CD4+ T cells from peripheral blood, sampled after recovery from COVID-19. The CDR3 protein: CASTWTGGVYGYTF. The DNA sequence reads TGCGCCAGCACCTGGACAGGGGGCGTCTATGGCTACACCTTC.